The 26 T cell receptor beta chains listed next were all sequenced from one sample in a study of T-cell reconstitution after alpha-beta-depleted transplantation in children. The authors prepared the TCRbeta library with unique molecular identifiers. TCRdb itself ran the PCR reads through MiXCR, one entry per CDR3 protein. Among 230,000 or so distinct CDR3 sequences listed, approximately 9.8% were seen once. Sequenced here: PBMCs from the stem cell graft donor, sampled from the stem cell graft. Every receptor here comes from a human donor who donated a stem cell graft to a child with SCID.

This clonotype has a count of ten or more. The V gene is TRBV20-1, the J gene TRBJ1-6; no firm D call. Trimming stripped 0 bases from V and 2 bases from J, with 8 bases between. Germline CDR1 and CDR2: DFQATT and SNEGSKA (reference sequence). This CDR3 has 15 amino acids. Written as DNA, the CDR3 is TGCAGTGCTAGAGAGACCGGGACCTATAATTCACCCCTCCACTTT. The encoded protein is CSARETGTYNSPLHF.

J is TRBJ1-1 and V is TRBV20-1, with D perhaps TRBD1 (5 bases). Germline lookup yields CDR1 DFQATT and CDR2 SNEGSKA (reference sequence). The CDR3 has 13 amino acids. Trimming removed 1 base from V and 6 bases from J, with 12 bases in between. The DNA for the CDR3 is TGCAGTGCTAGAGGACTTCAGGGCCCTGAAGCTTTCTTT. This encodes CSARGLQGPEAFF.

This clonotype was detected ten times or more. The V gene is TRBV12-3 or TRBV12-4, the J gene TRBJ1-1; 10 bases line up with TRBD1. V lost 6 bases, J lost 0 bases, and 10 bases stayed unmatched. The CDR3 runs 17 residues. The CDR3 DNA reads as TGTGCCAGCAGGACCGGGACAGGGGATTTACTGAACACTGAAGCTTTCTTT. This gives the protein CASRTGTGDLLNTEAFF.

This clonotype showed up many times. The CDR3 sequence is CASSHWQVIDEQFF. In nucleotides, the CDR3 is TGTGCCAGCAGCCACTGGCAGGTGATCGATGAGCAGTTCTTC. The chain links TRBV7-6 to TRBJ2-1; D remains unclear. There are 14 residues in the CDR3. Trimming pared 5 bases from V and 8 bases from J, leaving 16 bases between. The germline V gene encodes CDR1 SGHVS and CDR2 FNYEAQ.

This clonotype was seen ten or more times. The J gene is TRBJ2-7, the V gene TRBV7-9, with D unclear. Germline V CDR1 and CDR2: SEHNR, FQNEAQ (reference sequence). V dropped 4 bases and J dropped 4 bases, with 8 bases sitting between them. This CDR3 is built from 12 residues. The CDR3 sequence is CASSSTLYEQYF. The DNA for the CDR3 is TGTGCCAGCAGCTCAACCCTTTACGAGCAGTACTTC.

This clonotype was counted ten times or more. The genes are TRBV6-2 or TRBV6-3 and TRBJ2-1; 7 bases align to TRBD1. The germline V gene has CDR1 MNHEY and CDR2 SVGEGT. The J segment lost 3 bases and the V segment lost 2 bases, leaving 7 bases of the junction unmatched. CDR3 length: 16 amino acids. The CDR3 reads CASSYQNRDSYNEQFF. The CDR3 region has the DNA TGTGCCAGCAGTTACCAAAACCGGGACAGCTACAATGAGCAGTTCTTC.

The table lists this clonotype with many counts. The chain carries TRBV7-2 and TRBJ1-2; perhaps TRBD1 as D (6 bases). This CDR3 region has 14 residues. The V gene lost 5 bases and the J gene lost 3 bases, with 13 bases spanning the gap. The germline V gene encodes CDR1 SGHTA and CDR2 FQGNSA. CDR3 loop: CASSPHRDYYGYTF. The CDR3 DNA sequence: TGTGCCAGCAGCCCCCACAGGGACTACTATGGCTACACCTTC.

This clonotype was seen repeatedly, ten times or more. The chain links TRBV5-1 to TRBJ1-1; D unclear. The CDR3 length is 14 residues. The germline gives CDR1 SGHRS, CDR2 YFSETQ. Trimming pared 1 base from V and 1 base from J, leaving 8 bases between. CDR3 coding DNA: TGCGCCAGCAGCTTGTCCCAGGCGAACACTGAAGCTTTCTTT. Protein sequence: CASSLSQANTEAFF.

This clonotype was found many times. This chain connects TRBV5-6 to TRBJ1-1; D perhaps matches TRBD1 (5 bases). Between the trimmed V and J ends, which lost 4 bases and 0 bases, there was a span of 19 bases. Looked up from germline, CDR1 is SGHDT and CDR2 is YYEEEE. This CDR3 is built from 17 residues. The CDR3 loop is CASSGTWGDLMNTEAFF. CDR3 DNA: TGTGCCAGCAGCGGAACTTGGGGGGACTTAATGAACACTGAAGCTTTCTTT.

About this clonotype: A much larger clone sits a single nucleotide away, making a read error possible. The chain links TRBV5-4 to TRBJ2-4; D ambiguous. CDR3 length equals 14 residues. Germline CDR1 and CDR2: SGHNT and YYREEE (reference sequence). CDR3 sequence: CASSSIKEENTQYF. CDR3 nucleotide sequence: TGTGCCAGCAGCTCTATTAAAGAAGAAAACACTCAGTACTTC.

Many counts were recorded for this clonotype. CDR3 DNA sequence: TGTGCCAGCAGCTTCACCGAGGGCGGGGAGCTGTTTTTT. It specifies CASSFTEGGELFF. The V call is TRBV7-2, the J call TRBJ2-2; D might be TRBD2 (5 bases). The CDR3 totals 13 residues. Germline V lookup: CDR1 SGHTA, CDR2 FQGNSA. Trimming removed 3 bases at V and 7 bases at J, with 9 bases between.

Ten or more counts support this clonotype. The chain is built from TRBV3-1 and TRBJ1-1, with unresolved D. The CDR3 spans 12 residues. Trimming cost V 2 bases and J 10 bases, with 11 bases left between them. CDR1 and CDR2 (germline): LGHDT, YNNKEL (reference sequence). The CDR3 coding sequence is TGTGCCAGCAGCCAAACCGGGAGCCTAGCTTTCTTT. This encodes CASSQTGSLAFF.

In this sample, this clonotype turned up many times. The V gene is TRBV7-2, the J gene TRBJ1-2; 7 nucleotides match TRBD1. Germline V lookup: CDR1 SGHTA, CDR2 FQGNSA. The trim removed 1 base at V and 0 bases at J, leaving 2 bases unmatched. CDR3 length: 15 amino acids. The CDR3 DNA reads TGTGCCAGCAGCTTAGGGGGACAGCCTAACTATGGCTACACCTTC. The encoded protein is CASSLGGQPNYGYTF.

For the CDR3, the DNA is TGTGCCAGCAGTGGGCCACCCACCTACGAGCAGTACTTC. This translates into CASSGPPTYEQYF. The gene calls are TRBV2 and TRBJ2-7; no reliable D call. Germline-derived CDR1 and CDR2 are SNHLY and FYNNEI. CDR3 length equals 13 residues. Between the trimmed V and J ends, which lost 4 bases and 2 bases, there was a span of 9 bases.

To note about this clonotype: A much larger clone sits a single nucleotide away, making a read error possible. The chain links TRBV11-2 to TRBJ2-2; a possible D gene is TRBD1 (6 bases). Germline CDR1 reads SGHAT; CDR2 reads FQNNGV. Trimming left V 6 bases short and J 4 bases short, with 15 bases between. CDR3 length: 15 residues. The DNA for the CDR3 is TGTGCCAGCAGGTCCACAGGGTCGGGCACCGGGGAGCTGTTTTTT. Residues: CASRSTGSGTGELFF.

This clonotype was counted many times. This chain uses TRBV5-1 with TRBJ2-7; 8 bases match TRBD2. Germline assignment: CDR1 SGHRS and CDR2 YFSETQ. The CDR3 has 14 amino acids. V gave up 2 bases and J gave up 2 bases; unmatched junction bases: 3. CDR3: CASSFSGAPYEQYF. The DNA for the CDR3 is TGCGCCAGCAGCTTTAGCGGGGCCCCCTACGAGCAGTACTTC.

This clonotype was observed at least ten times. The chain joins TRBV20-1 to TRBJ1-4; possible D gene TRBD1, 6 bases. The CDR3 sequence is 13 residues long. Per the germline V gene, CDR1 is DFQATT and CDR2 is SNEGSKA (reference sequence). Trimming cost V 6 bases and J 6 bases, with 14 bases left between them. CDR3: CSATDRPDEKLFF. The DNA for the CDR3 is TGCAGTGCCACCGACAGGCCCGATGAAAAACTGTTTTTT.

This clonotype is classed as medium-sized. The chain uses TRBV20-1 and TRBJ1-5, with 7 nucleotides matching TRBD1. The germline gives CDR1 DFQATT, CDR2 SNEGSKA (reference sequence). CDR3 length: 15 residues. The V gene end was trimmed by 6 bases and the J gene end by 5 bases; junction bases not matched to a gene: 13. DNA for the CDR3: TGCAGTGCGCAGGACTACGGGACAGAGTATCAGCCCCAGCATTTT. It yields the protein CSAQDYGTEYQPQHF.

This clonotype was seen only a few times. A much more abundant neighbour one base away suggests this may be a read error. The DNA for the CDR3 is TGTGCCAGCAGCTTAGAAGACAGGGGGTATGGCTACCCCTTC. Protein: CASSLEDRGYGYPF. The chain links TRBV7-2 to TRBJ1-2; 9 bases are shared with TRBD1. Germline V CDR1 and CDR2: SGHTA, FQGNSA. The CDR3 is 14 residues long.

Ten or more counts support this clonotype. CDR3 residues: CASSLVSGSGGQETQYF. CDR3 sequence (DNA): TGTGCCAGCAGCTTAGTGTCCGGGTCGGGGGGCCAAGAGACCCAGTACTTC. The chain carries TRBV7-2 and TRBJ2-5; 7 bases align to TRBD2. This CDR3 is built from 17 residues. Unmatched junction bases numbered 9, after V lost 1 base and J lost 1 base. Looked up from germline, CDR1 is SGHTA and CDR2 is FQGNSA.

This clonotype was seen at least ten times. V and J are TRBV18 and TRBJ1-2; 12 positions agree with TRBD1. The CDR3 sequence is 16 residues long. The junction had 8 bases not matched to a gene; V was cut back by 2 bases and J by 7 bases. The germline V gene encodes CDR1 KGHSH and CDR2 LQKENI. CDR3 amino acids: CASSPNQGQGASGYTF. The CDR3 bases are TGTGCCAGCTCACCAAATCAGGGACAGGGGGCCTCTGGCTACACCTTC.

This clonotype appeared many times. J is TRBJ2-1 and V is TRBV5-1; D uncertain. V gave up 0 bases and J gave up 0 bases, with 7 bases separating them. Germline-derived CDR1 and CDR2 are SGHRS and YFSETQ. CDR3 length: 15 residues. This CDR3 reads CASSLAGVSYNEQFF. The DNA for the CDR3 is TGCGCCAGCAGCTTGGCAGGTGTCTCCTACAATGAGCAGTTCTTC.

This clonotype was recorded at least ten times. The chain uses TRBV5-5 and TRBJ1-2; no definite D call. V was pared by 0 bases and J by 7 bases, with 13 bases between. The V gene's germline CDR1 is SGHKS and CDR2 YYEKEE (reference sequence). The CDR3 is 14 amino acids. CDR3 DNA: TGTGCCAGCAGCTTGGAAGGGTTGTTAAGTGGCTACACCTTC. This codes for CASSLEGLLSGYTF.

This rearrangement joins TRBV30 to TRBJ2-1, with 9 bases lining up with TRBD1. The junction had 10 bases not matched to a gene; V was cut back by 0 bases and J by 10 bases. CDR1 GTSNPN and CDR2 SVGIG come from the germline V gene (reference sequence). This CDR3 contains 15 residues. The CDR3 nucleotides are TGTGCCTGGAGTGTACGACGGGACAGGGTGGGGGAGCAGTTCTTC. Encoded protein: CAWSVRRDRVGEQFF. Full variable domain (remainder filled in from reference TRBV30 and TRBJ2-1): SQTIHQWPATLVQPVGSPLSLECTVEGTSNPNLYWYRQAAGRGLQLLFYSVGIGQISSEVPQNLSASRPQDRQFILSSKKLLLSDSGFYLCAWSVRRDRVGEQFFGPGTRLTVL.

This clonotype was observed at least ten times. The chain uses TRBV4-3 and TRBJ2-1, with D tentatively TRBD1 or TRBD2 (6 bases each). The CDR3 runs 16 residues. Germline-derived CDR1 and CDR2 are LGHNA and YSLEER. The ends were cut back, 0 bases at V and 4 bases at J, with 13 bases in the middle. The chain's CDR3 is CASSQDIRRGYNEQFF. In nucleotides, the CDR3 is TGCGCCAGCAGCCAAGATATCAGGAGGGGGTACAATGAGCAGTTCTTC.

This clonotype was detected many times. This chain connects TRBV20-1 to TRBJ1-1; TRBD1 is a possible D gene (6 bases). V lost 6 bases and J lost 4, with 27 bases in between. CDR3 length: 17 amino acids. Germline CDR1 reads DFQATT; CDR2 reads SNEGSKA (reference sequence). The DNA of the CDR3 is TGCAGTGCCCCAAGGGGGGGGCTGGTTCGTCGGGGCACTGAAGCTTTCTTT. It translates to CSAPRGGLVRRGTEAFF.